The 8 T cell receptor beta chains given below trace back to one sample, sequenced in a study of blood T cell repertoires in COVID-19. Produced via immunoSEQ multiplex PCR; TCRdb's table is partial and in-frame only. This sample has over 25,000 clones, with under 95% found just once. The source material was peripheral blood. Source of these receptors: a man aged 50-60 years with active COVID-19.

V and J are TRBV28 and TRBJ2-7; no clear D gene. Trimming left V 5 bases short and J 0 bases short, with 5 bases between. Germline V gene lookup returns CDR1 MDHEN and CDR2 SYDVKM. CDR3 length: 12 amino acids. The chain's CDR3 is CASSPYSYEQYF. In DNA, the CDR3 is TGTGCCAGCAGTCCGTACTCCTACGAGCAGTACTTC. The full variable domain, its missing parts supplied by reference TRBV28 and TRBJ2-7, is DVKVTQSSRYLVKRTGEKVFLECVQDMDHENMFWYRQDPGLGLRLIYFSYDVKMKEKGDIPEGYSVSREKKERFSLILESASTNQTSMYLCASSPYSYEQYFGPGTRLTVT.

This clone was counted a single time. The chain has TRBV30 and TRBJ1-1; TRBD1 aligns across 8 bases. V shed 4 bases and J 5 bases; nucleotides not matched to a gene: 6. The CDR3 is made up of 13 amino acids. Germline values: CDR1 GTSNPN, CDR2 SVGIG (reference sequence). CDR3 protein: CAWTLQGGTEAFF. The CDR3, as DNA: TGTGCCTGGACCCTACAGGGGGGAACTGAAGCTTTCTTT. The full variable domain, its missing parts supplied by reference TRBV30 and TRBJ1-1, is SQTIHQWPATLVQPVGSPLSLECTVEGTSNPNLYWYRQAAGRGLQLLFYSVGIGQISSEVPQNLSASRPQDRQFILSSKKLLLSDSGFYLCAWTLQGGTEAFFGQGTRLTVV.

The V and J genes are TRBV7-9 and TRBJ1-5, with 7 bases identical to TRBD1. The CDR3 loop spans 14 amino acids. J lost 2 bases, V lost 6 bases, and 4 bases had no gene match. The V gene's germline CDR1 is SEHNR and CDR2 FQNEAQ (reference sequence). The CDR3 nucleotides are TGTGCCAGCAGATCCGGACAGGGCAATCAGCCCCAGCATTTT. It encodes CASRSGQGNQPQHF.

The chain couples TRBV30 to TRBJ1-2, with no clear D. This CDR3 contains 12 residues. From germline, CDR1 is GTSNPN and CDR2 SVGIG (reference sequence). V lost 3 bases and J 1 base, leaving 6 bases between the germline ends. The CDR3 loop reads CAWSQDNYGYTF. The CDR3, as DNA: TGTGCCTGGAGCCAGGATAACTATGGCTACACCTTC.

The rearrangement links TRBV7-9 to TRBJ1-6; D gene ambiguous. This CDR3 region has 15 residues. CDR1 SEHNR and CDR2 FQNEAQ come from the germline V gene (reference sequence). The V gene lost 5 bases and the J gene lost 9 bases, with 17 bases spanning the gap. The CDR3 is CASSPTSGSSSPLHF. The CDR3 coding sequence is TGTGCCAGCAGCCCTACTTCGGGGAGTAGTTCACCCCTCCACTTT.

The chain combines TRBV9 with TRBJ2-5; possible D gene TRBD2, 5 bases. This CDR3 is 13 amino acids long. V lost 3 bases and J 5 bases, leaving 11 bases between the germline ends. Looked up from germline, CDR1 is SGDLS and CDR2 is YYNGEE. CDR3 DNA: TGTGCCAGCAGCGCCGAGGGCCTGGAGACCCAGTACTTC. Amino acid sequence: CASSAEGLETQYF.

The rearrangement links TRBV6-5 to TRBJ2-7; TRBD2 aligns across 11 bases. Germline V gene sequence: CDR1 MNHEY, CDR2 SVGAGI. There are 15 residues in the CDR3. V lost 8 bases, J lost 4 bases, and 10 bases stayed unmatched. CDR3: CASRPGGTSGYEQYF. CDR3 nucleotides: TGTGCCAGCCGCCCAGGGGGGACTAGCGGTTACGAGCAGTACTTC.

The gene calls are TRBV11-2 and TRBJ1-2; no firm D call. The V end lost 0 bases, the J end lost 5 bases, and 7 bases lay between the germline ends. Germline V lookup: CDR1 SGHAT, CDR2 FQNNGV. The CDR3 is made up of 13 amino acids. CDR3 sequence reads: CASSLDGFYGYTF. CDR3 coding DNA: TGTGCCAGCAGCTTAGATGGCTTTTATGGCTACACCTTC.